One sample yielded the 17 T cell receptor beta chains listed below, sequenced in a study of Ad26.COV2.S vaccination and SARS-CoV-2 variants. Treatment indicated: over 15 received Ad26.COV2.S at low or high dose, single or two shots; five or six received placebo; per-sample allocation not given. Sampling was performed 63 days after the first vaccine or placebo injection. TCRdb's table, derived via immunoSEQ multiplex PCR, lists solely in-frame clones and lacks some. The data contain roughly 420,000 clones, about 88% of them singletons. Sequenced here: peripheral blood, sampled in a trial of Ad26.COV2.S vaccine versus placebo. Receptors were obtained from a person between 18 and 59 years old who received the Ad26.COV2.S COVID-19 vaccine or a placebo.

The chain joins TRBV12-5 to TRBJ2-2, with TRBD1 matching 8 bases. Trimming at V came to 9 bases and at J to 1 base, leaving 1 base not matched to a gene. From germline, CDR1 is LGHNT and CDR2 FRNRAP. This CDR3 is built from 13 residues. The CDR3 DNA reads TGTGCTAGCGGACAGGGGAACACCGGGGAGCTGTTTTTT. It is translated as CASGQGNTGELFF.

The rearrangement uses TRBV19 and TRBJ1-2; D not resolved. The CDR3 is 13 residues long. Between the trimmed V and J ends, which lost 5 bases and 5 bases, there was a span of 12 bases. Germline values: CDR1 LNHDA, CDR2 SQIVND (reference sequence). DNA for the CDR3: TGTGCCAGTAGTTTCCGGGCCTCGTATGGCTACACCTTC. This translates into CASSFRASYGYTF.

The chain links TRBV6-2 or TRBV6-3 to TRBJ2-4, with TRBD2 identical over 8 bases. Germline CDR1 MNHEY, CDR2 SVGEGT. V shed 0 bases, J shed 8 bases, and the junction held 6 bases outside the gene matches. CDR3 length: 15 residues. The CDR3 region has the DNA TGTGCCAGCAGTTACTCGATAGCGGGGATGGACATTCAGTACTTC. Translation gives CASSYSIAGMDIQYF.

The chain combines TRBV28 with TRBJ1-4, with 8 positions matching TRBD1. Germline CDR1 is MDHEN and CDR2 is SYDVKM. This CDR3 region has 14 residues. V shed 7 bases and J 8 bases; nucleotides not matched to a gene: 9. CDR3 nucleotides: TGTGCCAGCACCGGACAGGGTGGGCGGGAAAAACTGTTTTTT. It encodes CASTGQGGREKLFF.

This chain links TRBV5-4 with TRBJ1-6; D possibly corresponds to TRBD1 (5 bases). The V gene lost 7 bases and the J gene lost 5 bases, with 10 bases spanning the gap. The CDR3 loop spans 13 amino acids. Germline CDR1 SGHNT, CDR2 YYREEE (reference sequence). The CDR3 nucleotides are TGTGCCAGCGGGGACGGAAATAATTCACCCCTCCACTTT. Translated, it gives CASGDGNNSPLHF.

J is TRBJ2-5 and V is TRBV27, with D possibly called TRBD1 or TRBD2 (6 bases each). V was shortened by 6 bases and J by 4 bases, with 15 bases between the two germline ends. CDR1 is MNHEY and CDR2 is SMNVEV in the germline V gene (reference sequence). The CDR3 has 14 residues. CDR3 region: CASRVTGGRETQYF. DNA for the CDR3: TGTGCCAGCAGGGTAACTGGGGGGCGAGAGACCCAGTACTTC.

CDR3: CASSPRAGGPLEQFF. The CDR3 DNA reads TGTGCCAGCTCACCCCGAGCGGGAGGGCCGCTTGAGCAGTTCTTC. J is TRBJ2-1 and V is TRBV18, with 10 positions matching TRBD2. Germline lookup yields CDR1 KGHSH and CDR2 LQKENI. This CDR3 comprises 15 residues. The V and J ends lost 3 bases and 9 bases, in that order; junction bases with no gene match: 8. Looking up the rest from reference TRBV18 and TRBJ2-1 gives the full variable domain: NAGVMQNPRHLVRRRGQEARLRCSPMKGHSHVYWYRQLPEEGLKFMVYLQKENIIDESGMPKERFSAEFPKEGPSILRIQQVVRGDSAAYFCASSPRAGGPLEQFFGPGTRLTVL.

The chain employs TRBV18 and TRBJ2-1; D is possibly TRBD1 (5 bases). The CDR3 consists of 16 residues. Looked up from germline, CDR1 is KGHSH and CDR2 is LQKENI. The ends were cut back, 0 bases at V and 0 bases at J, with 9 bases in the middle. The DNA for the CDR3 is TGTGCCAGCTCACCACCGTCGCAGGGCTCCTACAATGAGCAGTTCTTC. This gives the protein CASSPPSQGSYNEQFF.

V gene TRBV21-1 combines with J gene TRBJ1-5; the table assigns TRBD1, which was not confirmed against the DNA. TRBV21-1 is a pseudogene segment. This CDR3 comprises 16 residues. CDR3 sequence: CASSKTGHYSNQPQHF. For the CDR3, the DNA is TGTGCCAGCAGCAAAACAGGTCATTATAGCAATCAGCCCCAGCATTTT.

The rearrangement uses TRBV5-1 and TRBJ2-7; D may be TRBD2 (6 bases). This CDR3 has 14 residues. Germline CDR1 SGHRS, CDR2 YFSETQ. The germline V and J ends were trimmed by 5 bases and 0 bases, with 12 bases remaining between them. The CDR3 sequence is CASRQGGNSYEQYF. DNA of the CDR3: TGCGCCAGCAGGCAGGGAGGTAACTCCTACGAGCAGTACTTC.

This clone has just one count. The chain recombines TRBV28 with TRBJ2-4, with D possibly TRBD2 on 6 matching bases. V shed 3 bases and J shed 11 bases, with 11 bases lying between them. The germline V gene has CDR1 MDHEN and CDR2 SYDVKM. CDR3 length: 12 residues. CDR3 loop: CASSLSTSLQYF. In nucleotides, the CDR3 is TGTGCCAGCAGTTTGTCGACTAGTCTTCAGTACTTC.

V usage is TRBV19 and J usage is TRBJ2-2; D may be TRBD1 or TRBD2 (5 bases each). Germline CDR1 LNHDA, CDR2 SQIVND (reference sequence). The V and J ends lost 9 bases and 0 bases respectively, with 17 bases between them. The CDR3 extends over 16 amino acids. The CDR3 DNA is TGTGCCAGCAGGGACCGAGGGAGATCGAACACCGGGGAGCTGTTTTTT. Protein: CASRDRGRSNTGELFF.

The chain combines TRBV6-6 with TRBJ2-5; 8 nucleotides match TRBD1. The V segment lost 7 bases and the J segment 0 bases; nucleotides outside the gene matches: 10. CDR3 size: 16 residues. The V gene's germline CDR1 is MNHNY and CDR2 SVGAGI (reference sequence). The DNA for the CDR3 is TGTGCCAGCACCCCCCCGGGACAGGAGTACCAAGAGACCCAGTACTTC. Amino acids: CASTPPGQEYQETQYF.

The J gene is TRBJ2-1, the V gene TRBV12-3 or TRBV12-4, with 7 positions matching TRBD2. The CDR3 extends over 13 amino acids. Germline trimming cut 7 bases from V and 9 bases from J; bases unmatched to any gene: 9. The CDR3 region has the DNA TGTGCCAGCACCTTAGTCGGGGGGACTGAGCAGTTCTTC. Its protein product is CASTLVGGTEQFF.

V and J are TRBV9 and TRBJ1-3; D uncertain. The germline CDR1 and CDR2 sequences are SGDLS and YYNGEE. The length of the CDR3 is 15 residues. V was shortened by 1 base and J by 0 bases, with 8 bases between the two germline ends. The CDR3 DNA follows: TGTGCCAGCAGCGTACTGGCAAGCTCTGGAAACACCATATATTTT. Protein: CASSVLASSGNTIYF.

The rearrangement joins TRBV27 to TRBJ2-7; TRBD1 might be the D (5 bases). Germline loops: CDR1 MNHEY, CDR2 SMNVEV (reference sequence). Trimming pared 7 bases from V and 4 bases from J, leaving 11 bases between. The length of the CDR3 is 12 residues. The CDR3 sequence is CASILTAYEQYF. CDR3 nucleotides: TGTGCCAGCATCCTGACAGCTTACGAGCAGTACTTC.

The chain carries TRBV6-2 or TRBV6-3 and TRBJ2-1; no reliable D call. Trimming took 4 bases from V and 4 from J, leaving 20 bases between them. The CDR3 covers 17 residues. Germline CDR1 and CDR2: MNHEY and SVGEGT. CDR3 in amino acids: CASSFKVLGWGYNEQFF. The DNA of the CDR3 is TGTGCCAGCAGTTTCAAAGTTCTGGGCTGGGGATACAATGAGCAGTTCTTC.